Described below is a single TCR beta chain sequence and its context. Its antigen is unknown. Base qualities are missing; no much larger clone stands one base away. This sample was included in a study of blood T cell repertoires in COVID-19 (dated by TCRdb to 2018 to 2020). A note on the overall study: Samples from collaborators originated in the United States, Italy and Spain and spanned both the acute and convalescent phases of COVID-19. The material from the prospective study consisted of cDNA or gDNA derived from T cells, B-cell-depleted T cells, or PBMCs. Deeply sampled blood TCRbeta repertoires from subjects exposed to, actively infected with, or recovered from COVID-19 were included in the dataset. A freely available public database, intended as a resource for researchers studying the immune response to SARS-CoV-2, is where the repertoires were released. The samples were drawn from two sources: the first 160 participants of the ongoing ImmuneRACE study, and 1,254 subjects contributed by 6 global collaborators. Nearly every sample came with metadata listing a de-identified subject ID, COVID-19 status, age in years and sex. HLA class I and class II types, where available, came from metadata supplied by the sample provider rather than from assay-based typing.

Another Seattle source contributed samples from volunteer blood donors who had recovered from COVID-19. Collaborating institutions collected whole blood in K2EDTA tubes following their own protocols. For TCRbeta analysis, collaborator samples were shipped as frozen whole blood, as isolated PBMCs, or as DNA extracted from either sample type. V is cut by 2 bases and J by 4 bases, and the space between the germline ends is 15 bases. The germline V gene (reference sequence) gives CDR1 as MNHNY and CDR2 as SVGAGI. The CDR3 contains 16 residues, cysteine and phenylalanine counted. The kept DNA is CDR3 alone, 48 bases in frame from the first base. The immunoSEQ Assay, a bias-controlled multiplex PCR, was used to amplify TCRbeta CDR3 regions from genomic DNA. The published analysis was carried out like this. Within the assay, amplification of reference gene primers was used to estimate how many nucleated cells each sample contained. To quantify the absolute abundance of each unique TCRbeta CDR3 rearrangement, sequence reads were collapsed and filtered. For each sample, productive Simpson clonality was calculated by taking the square root of Simpson's diversity index across productive rearrangements. TCRdb took over this immuneACCESS table, retaining in-frame rearrangements with V and J assigned. Such tables are incomplete; in checked studies, under half of the missing clones stem from an unresolved V gene, and the remainder is unexplained. The D gene and trimming were derived from the DNA, and the V and J assignments and clone size from that table. Recorded for this sample are 200,000 to 300,000 clones; 87% of them occurred a single time. Approximately 7.5% of the sample is in the top ten clones.

Overall study results and their limits: The quantity of clinical and demographic metadata differed by source and by participant and was supplied without curation.

The sequence was collected from a man in his fifties or sixties who had recovered from COVID-19. The V gene is TRBV6-6 and the J gene is TRBJ1-5; the D gene remains uncertain. The sequenced material came from peripheral blood. The DNA sequence is as follows: TGTGCCAGCAGTTACACCACAAACCGGGAGAATCAGCCCCAGCATTTT. This gives the protein CASSYTTNRENQPQHF.